This TCR beta chain was documented in a study of blood T cells in healthy people across ages. General study results and limits: Older age coincided with a roughly linear decline in TCR beta diversity per million T cells. Strong correlation linked observed beta diversity and percent naive T cells.

Looked up from germline, CDR1 is DFQATT and CDR2 is SNEGSKA (reference sequence). J was trimmed by 2 bases and V by 5 bases; bases with no gene match: 11. The CDR3 runs to 15 residues. A J-beta primer mix and a sample-barcoded 5' primer were used in a second PCR of about 7 to 12 cycles. TCRdb independently ran MiXCR on the 5' RACE reads; one entry per CDR3 protein. The sample gives around 850,000 distinct CDR3 sequences, about 36% of which show up once; about an eighth is in the top ten. This clonotype was seen a handful of times. Antigen specificity is unknown. The chain links TRBV20-1 to TRBJ1-1; TRBD1 agrees at 7 bases. The TCR originated in a man aged 18 to 30 in good health. The sample comprised blood. For the CDR3, the DNA is TGCAGTGCTCCAGGGGGGGCGGTGGGCAACACTGAAGCTTTCTTT. It yields the protein CSAPGGAVGNTEAFF.